Presented here are 20 T cell receptor beta chains from one specimen sequenced in a study of cytomegalovirus exposure and HLA in healthy donors. Primers for the PCR totalled 60 Vbeta and 13 Jbeta. Sequencing used immunoSEQ multiplex PCR; TCRdb keeps in-frame clones, though not all of them. The table records under 150,000 clones, around three fifths of them present only once. The material sequenced was PBMCs. These receptors were collected from a woman aged 40-49 years in good health and CMV-seronegative.

V usage is TRBV28 and J usage is TRBJ1-1, with 7 bases lining up with TRBD1. The CDR3 totals 14 residues. Losses at the gene ends were 6 bases for V and 4 bases for J; bases not matched to a gene: 8. Germline CDR1 and CDR2: MDHEN and SYDVKM. The CDR3 reads CASRNPDRFTEAFF. CDR3 DNA sequence: TGTGCCAGCAGAAACCCGGACAGGTTCACTGAAGCTTTCTTT.

This clone was picked up a small number of times. The chain recombines TRBV10-3 with TRBJ1-6; no clear D. The germline V gene encodes CDR1 ENHRY and CDR2 SYGVKD. V lost 1 base, J lost 6 bases, and 4 bases lay in between. CDR3 length: 13 amino acids. This chain's CDR3 is CAISEWLNSPLHF. The CDR3 coding sequence is TGTGCCATCAGTGAGTGGCTTAATTCACCCCTCCACTTT.

V gene TRBV20-1 combines with J gene TRBJ2-7, with D possibly being TRBD2 (5 bases). The germline V and J ends were trimmed by 6 bases and 6 bases, with 12 bases remaining between them. The V gene's germline CDR1 is DFQATT and CDR2 SNEGSKA (reference sequence). This CDR3 is 11 amino acids long. The CDR3 region has the DNA TGCAGTGCCCCATTAGAGGGCGAGCAGTACTTC. Translated: CSAPLEGEQYF.

V gene TRBV28 combines with J gene TRBJ1-1; no firm D call. The CDR3 has 15 residues. Trimming left V 0 bases short and J 11 bases short, with 19 bases between. The germline V gene has CDR1 MDHEN and CDR2 SYDVKM. This chain's CDR3 is CASSLWWEADKEAFF. In DNA form, the CDR3 reads TGTGCCAGCAGTTTATGGTGGGAGGCAGACAAAGAGGCTTTCTTT.

This chain connects TRBV4-1 to TRBJ2-3; TRBD2 aligns across 7 bases. V was clipped by 3 bases and J by 4 bases; unmatched bases: 7. Germline values: CDR1 MGHRA, CDR2 YSYEKL. The CDR3 covers 15 residues. The CDR3 reads CASSQGLRGADTQYF. The DNA for the CDR3 is TGCGCCAGCAGCCAGGGACTACGGGGTGCAGATACGCAGTATTTT.

In this sample, this clone turned up a few times. Here the CDR3 reads CASSFDRVYETQYF. In nucleotides, the CDR3 is TGTGCCAGCAGCTTTGACAGGGTGTACGAGACCCAGTACTTC. V and J are TRBV5-4 and TRBJ2-5; 7 nucleotides line up with TRBD1. The CDR3 consists of 14 residues. V lost 2 bases and J lost 5; bases outside the gene matches: 6. Germline V gene lookup returns CDR1 SGHNT and CDR2 YYREEE (reference sequence).

This clone was seen a handful of times. The chain employs TRBV7-3 and TRBJ1-1, with D possibly being TRBD1 (5 bases). The CDR3 is 15 amino acids. Germline CDR1 reads SGHTA; CDR2 reads FQGTGA. V was pared by 0 bases and J by 4 bases, with 12 bases between. CDR3 sequence (DNA): TGTGCCAGCAGCTTAACAGGGGCTCGAACCACTGAAGCTTTCTTT. This encodes CASSLTGARTTEAFF.

This chain uses TRBV27 with TRBJ1-2; D call uncertain. The CDR3 is made up of 13 amino acids. The germline V gene has CDR1 MNHEY and CDR2 SMNVEV (reference sequence). V dropped 2 bases and J dropped 7 bases, with 11 bases sitting between them. In DNA form, the CDR3 reads TGTGCCAGCAGTTTAATCGGGTTCTTTGGCTACACCTTC. The encoded protein is CASSLIGFFGYTF.

The rearrangement joins TRBV2 to TRBJ2-7; D is perhaps TRBD1 (5 bases). The CDR3 is 15 residues long. V was shortened by 6 bases and J by 6 bases, with 21 bases between the two germline ends. Germline CDR1 SNHLY, CDR2 FYNNEI. CDR3 nucleotides: TGTGCCAGCAGACCACCGACAGCCCCGTATGGCGAGCAGTACTTC. This codes for CASRPPTAPYGEQYF.

CDR3 bases: TGTGCCAGCAGCCGCTCGAGATTAGGACAGGGAACCGGGGAGCTGTTTTTT. It translates to CASSRSRLGQGTGELFF. J is TRBJ2-2 and V is TRBV7-6; 8 bases are shared with TRBD1. The V segment lost 5 bases and the J segment 5 bases; nucleotides outside the gene matches: 13. The CDR3 sequence is 17 residues long. Germline values: CDR1 SGHVS, CDR2 FNYEAQ.

This clone was picked up a small number of times. J is TRBJ2-5 and V is TRBV7-3; TRBD2 aligns across 8 bases. V was pared by 5 bases and J by 2 bases, with 7 bases of the junction left unmatched. Germline V lookup: CDR1 SGHTA, CDR2 FQGTGA. The CDR3 totals 15 residues. CDR3 protein: CASSIQRGPQETQYF. In DNA, the CDR3 is TGTGCCAGCAGCATCCAGCGGGGGCCACAAGAGACCCAGTACTTC.

A few counts support this clone. This chain links TRBV29-1 with TRBJ1-2, with D tentatively TRBD1 (5 bases). V lost 2 bases to trimming and J lost 4 bases, with 14 bases between them. The CDR3 loop spans 14 amino acids. CDR1 and CDR2 (germline): SQVTM, ANQGSEA. The CDR3: CSVEQGNRGYGYTF. Written as DNA, the CDR3 is TGCAGCGTTGAACAGGGTAACAGAGGCTATGGCTACACCTTC.

This rearrangement joins TRBV7-9 to TRBJ1-1; no reliable D call. From germline, CDR1 is SEHNR and CDR2 FQNEAQ (reference sequence). Between the trimmed V and J ends, which lost 3 bases and 5 bases, there was a span of 7 bases. The CDR3 contains 12 residues. CDR3 bases: TGTGCCAGCAGCTTGGGAGAGACTGAAGCTTTCTTT. Amino acid sequence: CASSLGETEAFF.

CDR3 nucleotide sequence: TGTGCCAGTAGTAGCAAAGACCGGGACAGTCTTGCCAATGAGCAGTTCTTC. Translated, it gives CASSSKDRDSLANEQFF. This chain uses TRBV19 with TRBJ2-1; 7 positions match TRBD1. The V gene end was trimmed by 4 bases and the J gene end by 6 bases; junction bases not matched to a gene: 15. CDR3 size: 17 residues. In germline, CDR1 is LNHDA, CDR2 SQIVND (reference sequence).

This clone turned up a few times. In nucleotides, the CDR3 is TGTGCCAGCAGTCCATCCTTAGATAGGGACAGAAGATATGGCTACACCTTC. Protein product: CASSPSLDRDRRYGYTF. The genes are TRBV2 and TRBJ1-2; 7 nucleotides agree with TRBD1. The CDR3 is 17 amino acids. V lost 5 bases, J lost 5 bases, and 17 bases stayed unmatched. Germline V gene data show CDR1 as SNHLY and CDR2 as FYNNEI.

The chain is built from TRBV10-3 and TRBJ2-7; TRBD2 aligns across 7 bases. Germline CDR1 and CDR2: ENHRY and SYGVKD. Trimming cost V 2 bases and J 1 base; bases outside gene matches: 5. The CDR3 sequence is 15 residues long. The CDR3 nucleotides are TGTGCCATCAGTGAGGGAACGGGGGGATCCTACGAGCAGTACTTC. Its translation: CAISEGTGGSYEQYF.

In DNA, the CDR3 is TGTGCCAGTAGTATTGATGACAGGGTGAACACTGAAGCTTTCTTT. Translating gives CASSIDDRVNTEAFF. This chain links TRBV19 with TRBJ1-1, with 7 bases fitting TRBD1. CDR3 size: 15 residues. The V and J ends lost 3 bases and 0 bases, in that order; junction bases with no gene match: 4. Germline values: CDR1 LNHDA, CDR2 SQIVND (reference sequence). Complete variable domain (other parts from reference TRBV19 and TRBJ1-1): DGGITQSPKYLFRKEGQNVTLSCEQNLNHDAMYWYRQDPGQGLRLIYYSQIVNDFQKGDIAEGYSVSREKKESFPLTVTSAQKNPTAFYLCASSIDDRVNTEAFFGQGTRLTVV.

For this clone: One end of the junction does not line up with germline, which may come from a read error. The chain carries TRBV4-2 and TRBJ2-2; 8 bases align to TRBD2. Per germline, CDR1 LGHNA and CDR2 YNFKEQ. This CDR3 has 15 amino acids. CDR3 coding DNA: TGTGCCAGCAGCCAGGGACTAGGGAACACCGGGGGGCTGTTTTTT. Protein product: CASSQGLGNTGGLFF.

The gene calls are TRBV10-1 and TRBJ2-1; D is perhaps TRBD2 (5 bases). The CDR3 runs to 16 residues. The V and J ends lost 0 bases and 4 bases respectively, with 13 bases between them. Germline V gives CDR1 WNHNN, CDR2 SYGVQD (reference sequence). The CDR3 here is CASSESGSGGYNEQFF. The CDR3 DNA is TGCGCCAGCAGTGAGTCGGGCAGCGGCGGTTACAATGAGCAGTTCTTC.

CDR3 amino acids: CASHRTAANTGELFF. Here the CDR3 DNA reads TGTGCCAGCCACCGGACAGCCGCGAACACCGGGGAGCTGTTTTTT. The rearrangement joins TRBV19 to TRBJ2-2; possible D gene TRBD1, 6 bases. There are 15 residues in the CDR3. The germline V gene encodes CDR1 LNHDA and CDR2 SQIVND (reference sequence). Trimming pared 9 bases from V and 0 bases from J, leaving 14 bases between.